The following is a T cell receptor (beta chain) sequence with its context. What it recognizes is unknown. Original processing notes: There were no quality scores in the junction-only immunoSEQ sequences, so filtering differed. This table comes from immunoSEQ multiplex PCR, and its TCRdb copy is limited to in-frame clones, with some not included. The D gene and trimming were derived from the DNA, and the V and J assignments and clone size from that table. The data show millions of clones, 90% to 95% seen once. Selected positively for CCR7 and CD45RO-negative, naive CD8 cells excluded terminally differentiated effector memory CD45RA+ cells. This specimen comes from a study of shared clonotypes between healthy human individuals. V was pared by 6 bases and J by 3 bases, with 7 bases of the junction left unmatched. The CDR3 is 14 amino acids. From germline, CDR1 is MNHEY and CDR2 SMNVEV (reference sequence).

General study results and limits: The authors expected sequencing depth to affect clonotype sharing among donors. The rarefaction results pointed to incomplete sorted-subset sequencing despite large depth.

The chain is built from TRBV27 and TRBJ2-7, with 8 nucleotides matching TRBD2. This TCR derives from a man aged 18-30 years in good health. Some clones in this sample may be carry-over from other donors' samples. Sequenced material: naive CD8+ T cells from PBMCs. The CDR3 reads CASRSREGGYEQYF. Written as DNA, the CDR3 is TGTGCCAGCAGATCCCGGGAGGGCGGCTACGAGCAGTACTTC.